What follows describes a single TCR beta chain. One entry per CDR3 protein results from TCRdb running MiXCR on the 5' RACE reads. The profile shows 400,000 to 550,000 distinct CDR3 sequences, roughly 24% of them singletons. This entry is derived from a study of identical twins. This CDR3 is built from 15 residues. Per the germline V gene, CDR1 is SGHTA and CDR2 is FQGNSA. Trimming removed 5 bases from V and 3 bases from J; junction bases left unmatched: 5. Another study also made use of these data, one on T cells expressing NK-cell markers.

Input material: CD4+ T cells sorted from blood. The V gene is TRBV7-2, the J gene TRBJ2-1, with 9 nucleotides matching TRBD2. The clonotype was recovered from a woman between 18 and 29 years old in good health. The CDR3 protein is CASSVTSGFYNEQFF. In DNA, the CDR3 is TGTGCCAGCAGCGTGACTAGCGGTTTCTACAATGAGCAGTTCTTC.